These T cell receptor beta chains were read from a single sample in a study of cytomegalovirus exposure and HLA in healthy donors. Libraries were prepared by immunoSEQ multiplex PCR; TCRdb keeps only in-frame clonotypes and omits some of them. The sample carries approximately 150,000 clones, 64% recorded once. The specimen sequenced was PBMCs. The source is a woman in her thirties in good health and CMV-seropositive. Each CDR3 is given without its conserved first and last residue. The order of the fields is V gene, J gene, CDR3 protein.

>TRBV11-2|TRBJ1-6
ASSSEQGIYNSPLH
>TRBV5-4|TRBJ1-4
ASSSTGNYEKLF
>TRBV25-1|TRBJ1-1
ASSFGTGSEAF
>TRBV2|TRBJ1-5
ASTGQGTYQPQH
>TRBV15|TRBJ2-3
ATSRGAGAADTQY
>TRBV5-1|TRBJ1-2
ASSSLGVGYT
>TRBV5-1|TRBJ2-1
ASSLASGRAWVEQF
>TRBV5-1|TRBJ2-2
ASSRRGLAGGTGELF
>TRBV5-4|TRBJ1-1
ASSSWGETEAF
>TRBV6-4|TRBJ2-1
ASSISGSGNEQF
>TRBV19|TRBJ1-2
ASSIRDRKNYGYT
>TRBV6-4|TRBJ1-2
ASSDYGQGAGGYT
>TRBV27|TRBJ1-5
ASRIGGSNQPQH
>TRBV19|TRBJ1-1
ASSPRQFLNTEAF
>TRBV2|TRBJ1-2
ASFSSGPTAVNYGYT
>TRBV7-9|TRBJ1-1
ASSHIDHSDTEAF
>TRBV19|TRBJ2-5
ASSMAGIGQTQY
>TRBV27|TRBJ1-2
ASSPHGYT
>TRBV4-2|TRBJ2-3
ASRPTILAAPDTQY
>TRBV27|TRBJ2-6
ASSPKDRQFSGANVLT
>TRBV6-5|TRBJ1-3
ASTAGGLGNTIY
>TRBV28|TRBJ2-7
ASTVGDSYEQY
>TRBV6-5|TRBJ1-5
ASSPRGNQPQH
>TRBV5-4|TRBJ2-3
ASSRGLAGVPLTDTQY
>TRBV5-1|TRBJ1-1
ASSSQGNTEAF
>TRBV4-1|TRBJ2-1
ASSQVLRERDEQF
>TRBV7-6|TRBJ2-7
ASSLGEGALYEQY
>TRBV5-1|TRBJ2-5
ASSLAVGRLQETQY
>TRBV4-1|TRBJ2-7
ASSLGQGSLEQY
>TRBV9|TRBJ1-4
ASSVVGPGQQEKLF
>TRBV14|TRBJ1-4
ASSQEGLNEKLF
>TRBV5-4|TRBJ2-3
ASSTLTGGDTQY
>TRBV19|TRBJ1-5
ASSRSGGRQPQH
>TRBV29-1|TRBJ2-1
SVEGQGPTNEQF
>TRBV6-1|TRBJ2-7
ASSEGVRGPQY
>TRBV19|TRBJ1-5
ASSIEARRGRNQPQH
>TRBV4-1|TRBJ2-3
ASSPTFRVAGATSSSTDTQY
>TRBV7-7|TRBJ2-2
ASSSGLAGPKNTGELF
>TRBV5-1|TRBJ2-5
ASSSQTGTSRTQY
>TRBV27|TRBJ1-2
ASSWSRDYGYT
>TRBV27|TRBJ2-7
ASSLGGRALYEQY
>TRBV20-1|TRBJ1-1
SAQMNTEAF
>TRBV25-1|TRBJ1-1
ASGQGRAF
>TRBV28|TRBJ1-2
ASSRGNYGYT
>TRBV7-8|TRBJ2-2
ASSLFRGLDTGELF
>TRBV5-6|TRBJ2-1
ASSLVDTHNEQF
>TRBV7-9|TRBJ2-2
ASLLQLGVGELF
>TRBV28|TRBJ2-7
ASSTQGGEQY
>TRBV5-1|TRBJ2-7
ASSLGPGNEQY
>TRBV6-5|TRBJ2-1
ASSYSSYYSYNEQF
>TRBV5-1|TRBJ1-2
ASSEVIAGDGYT
>TRBV19|TRBJ2-2
ASSIRARAEASGRLNTGELF
>TRBV28|TRBJ1-1
ASSLEDTNTEAF
>TRBV11-3|TRBJ2-2
ASRAGANTGELF
>TRBV2|TRBJ2-5
ASSEWLAETQY